Presented here are 5 T cell receptor beta chains from one specimen sequenced in a study of blood T cells in healthy people across ages. A second PCR of 7 to 11 cycles used a sample-barcoded 5' primer and a J-beta primer mix. TCRdb used MiXCR to reprocess the 5' RACE reads, holding one entry per CDR3 protein. Altogether around 870,000 distinct CDR3 sequences are present, more than 25% being singletons, with the ten largest covering around a sixth. Sequencing was carried out using blood. Receptor source: an elderly woman in good health.

CDR3 coding DNA: TGTGCCAGCAGTGAGCGGGGGGGCTATGGCTACACCTTC. Encoded protein: CASSERGGYGYTF. The J gene is TRBJ1-2, the V gene TRBV2, with D perhaps TRBD1 (5 bases). CDR3 length equals 13 residues. Per the germline V gene, CDR1 is SNHLY and CDR2 is FYNNEI. The V end lost 3 bases, the J end lost 4 bases, and 9 bases lay between the germline ends.

This clonotype was seen only a few times. This chain joins TRBV28 and TRBJ2-3; TRBD2 agrees at 11 bases. Germline loops: CDR1 MDHEN, CDR2 SYDVKM. V trimming: 3 bases; J trimming: 3 bases; junction bases outside the gene matches: 11. This CDR3 is 18 amino acids long. CDR3: CASSFSPRLAGPTDTQYF. Written as DNA, the CDR3 is TGTGCCAGCAGTTTCTCCCCCCGACTAGCGGGGCCTACAGATACGCAGTATTTT.

This clonotype was counted at least ten times. The CDR3 sequence is CASSNIAGGNNEQFF. In nucleotides, the CDR3 is TGTGCCAGCAGTAACATAGCGGGGGGCAACAATGAGCAGTTCTTC. The chain has TRBV12-3 or TRBV12-4 and TRBJ2-1; 10 bases align to TRBD2. The ends lost 5 bases at V and 5 bases at J; junction bases unmatched: 6. The CDR3 contains 15 residues.

In regard to this clonotype: A much larger clonotype is one base distant, so this may be a read error. The V and J genes are TRBV21-1 and TRBJ2-4; the table's D gene call, TRBD1, was not cross checked with the DNA. The better agreement between TRBJ2-7 and the DNA end casts doubt on the J call. TRBV21-1 represents a pseudogene. The CDR3 is 12 amino acids. DNA for the CDR3: TGTGTCAGCAGCCCCCCGGGGTGCGAGCAGTACTTC. Amino acid sequence: CVSSPPGCEQYF.

In the case of this clonotype: A much larger clone differs from this one at a single base, so this may be a read error. The chain recombines TRBV28 with TRBJ2-4, with D maybe TRBD1 (5 bases). In germline, CDR1 is MDHEN, CDR2 SYDVKM. The CDR3 runs 11 residues. The CDR3 loop is CAGSYRQIQYF. DNA of the CDR3: TGTGCCGGCAGTTATCGACAGATTCAGTACTTC.